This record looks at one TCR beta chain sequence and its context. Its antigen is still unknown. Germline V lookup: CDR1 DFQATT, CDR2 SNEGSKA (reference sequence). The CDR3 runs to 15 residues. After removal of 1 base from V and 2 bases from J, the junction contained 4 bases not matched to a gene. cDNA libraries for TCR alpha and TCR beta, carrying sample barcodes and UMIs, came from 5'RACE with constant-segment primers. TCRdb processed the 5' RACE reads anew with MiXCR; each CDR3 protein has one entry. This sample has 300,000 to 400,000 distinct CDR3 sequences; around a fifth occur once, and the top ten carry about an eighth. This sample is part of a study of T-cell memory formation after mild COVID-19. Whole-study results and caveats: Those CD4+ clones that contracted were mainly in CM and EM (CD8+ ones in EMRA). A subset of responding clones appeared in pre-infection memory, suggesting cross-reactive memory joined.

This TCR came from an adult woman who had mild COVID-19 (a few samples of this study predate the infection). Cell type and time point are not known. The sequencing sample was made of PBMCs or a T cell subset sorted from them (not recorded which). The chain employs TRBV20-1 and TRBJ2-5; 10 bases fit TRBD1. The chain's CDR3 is CSARGDRGLQETQYF. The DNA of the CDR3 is TGCAGTGCTAGAGGAGACAGGGGGCTTCAAGAGACCCAGTACTTC.